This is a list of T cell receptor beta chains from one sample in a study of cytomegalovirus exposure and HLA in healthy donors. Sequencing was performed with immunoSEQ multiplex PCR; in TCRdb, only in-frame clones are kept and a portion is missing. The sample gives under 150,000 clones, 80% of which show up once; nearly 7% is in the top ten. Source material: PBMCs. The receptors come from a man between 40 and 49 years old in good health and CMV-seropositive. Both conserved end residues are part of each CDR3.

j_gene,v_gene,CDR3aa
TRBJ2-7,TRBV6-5,CASSWQASPYEQYF
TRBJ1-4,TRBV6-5,CASRNTGIQEKLFF
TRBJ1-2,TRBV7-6,CASSYTGTGANYGYTF
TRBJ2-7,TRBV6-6,CATDGPPGDEQYF
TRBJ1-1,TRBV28,CASSSQGARWAFF
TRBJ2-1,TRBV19,CASSMGLAGVNEQFF
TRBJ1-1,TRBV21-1,CASSKGLAFF
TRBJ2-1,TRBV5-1,CASSLGGSYYNEQFF
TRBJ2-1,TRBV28,CASSFSGLAPNEQFF
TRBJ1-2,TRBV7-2,CASSSNRAANYGYTF
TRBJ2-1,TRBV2,CASRGPSGRHYNEQFF
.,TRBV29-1,CSVEVGSSYEQYF
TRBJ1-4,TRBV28,CATRTGVEKLFF
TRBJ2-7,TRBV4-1,CASSPTLVRGSYEQYF
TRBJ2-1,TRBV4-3,CASSQELGLAGYNEQFF
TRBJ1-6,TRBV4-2,CASSQDRIPGTATNSPLHF
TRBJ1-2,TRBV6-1,CASTPLQGNYGYTF
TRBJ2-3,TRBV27,CASSHLTSGAFISSTDTQYF
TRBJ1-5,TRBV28,CASSFTGAQHF
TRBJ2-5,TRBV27,CASRKTSGRFQETQYF
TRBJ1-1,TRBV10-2,CASSSQGRVISPTTDTEAFF
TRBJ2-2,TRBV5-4,CASSLGGTNTGELFF
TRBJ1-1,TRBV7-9,CASTPKGDTEAFF
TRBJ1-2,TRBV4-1,CASSQEGLGIYGYTF
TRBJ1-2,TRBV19,CASTFPGQYYGYTF
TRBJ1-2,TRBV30,CAGRGGTGYTF
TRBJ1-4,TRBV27,CASSPGTAINEKLFF
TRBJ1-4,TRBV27,CASRRDSNEKLFF
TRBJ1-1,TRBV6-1,CASSEVEVTEAFF
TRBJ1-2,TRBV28,CASSLRGGYTF
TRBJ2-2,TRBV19,CASSPGTGELFF
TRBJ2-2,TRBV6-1,CASRPAAFTGELFF
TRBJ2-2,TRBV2,CAFNGQGGTNTGELFF
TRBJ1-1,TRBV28,CASYPQGNTEAFF
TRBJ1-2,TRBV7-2,CASSLDGTVLNGYTF
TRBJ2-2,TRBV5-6,CASSPRVTGELFF
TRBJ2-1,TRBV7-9,CASSAIAGGPNNEQFF
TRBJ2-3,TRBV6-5,CASSYSAAGGSNTQYF
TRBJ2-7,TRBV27,CASRDRTGTGGYEQYF
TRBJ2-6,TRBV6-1,CASSGGLAVSSSGANVLTF
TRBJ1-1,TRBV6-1,CASSHRGLTEAFF
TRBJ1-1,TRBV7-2,CASSLGGTGRGNTEAFF
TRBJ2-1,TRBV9,CASSTRPLDSNEQFF
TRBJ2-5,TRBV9,CASSVGSAGLQETQYF
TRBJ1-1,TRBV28,CASSGLLGMNTEAFF
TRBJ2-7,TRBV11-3,CASSLGQGAPYEQYF
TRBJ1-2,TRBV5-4,CASSARTTSYYGYTF
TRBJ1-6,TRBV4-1,CASSQSDGAGPSSYNSPLHF
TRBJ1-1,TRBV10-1,CASSEFGEAFF